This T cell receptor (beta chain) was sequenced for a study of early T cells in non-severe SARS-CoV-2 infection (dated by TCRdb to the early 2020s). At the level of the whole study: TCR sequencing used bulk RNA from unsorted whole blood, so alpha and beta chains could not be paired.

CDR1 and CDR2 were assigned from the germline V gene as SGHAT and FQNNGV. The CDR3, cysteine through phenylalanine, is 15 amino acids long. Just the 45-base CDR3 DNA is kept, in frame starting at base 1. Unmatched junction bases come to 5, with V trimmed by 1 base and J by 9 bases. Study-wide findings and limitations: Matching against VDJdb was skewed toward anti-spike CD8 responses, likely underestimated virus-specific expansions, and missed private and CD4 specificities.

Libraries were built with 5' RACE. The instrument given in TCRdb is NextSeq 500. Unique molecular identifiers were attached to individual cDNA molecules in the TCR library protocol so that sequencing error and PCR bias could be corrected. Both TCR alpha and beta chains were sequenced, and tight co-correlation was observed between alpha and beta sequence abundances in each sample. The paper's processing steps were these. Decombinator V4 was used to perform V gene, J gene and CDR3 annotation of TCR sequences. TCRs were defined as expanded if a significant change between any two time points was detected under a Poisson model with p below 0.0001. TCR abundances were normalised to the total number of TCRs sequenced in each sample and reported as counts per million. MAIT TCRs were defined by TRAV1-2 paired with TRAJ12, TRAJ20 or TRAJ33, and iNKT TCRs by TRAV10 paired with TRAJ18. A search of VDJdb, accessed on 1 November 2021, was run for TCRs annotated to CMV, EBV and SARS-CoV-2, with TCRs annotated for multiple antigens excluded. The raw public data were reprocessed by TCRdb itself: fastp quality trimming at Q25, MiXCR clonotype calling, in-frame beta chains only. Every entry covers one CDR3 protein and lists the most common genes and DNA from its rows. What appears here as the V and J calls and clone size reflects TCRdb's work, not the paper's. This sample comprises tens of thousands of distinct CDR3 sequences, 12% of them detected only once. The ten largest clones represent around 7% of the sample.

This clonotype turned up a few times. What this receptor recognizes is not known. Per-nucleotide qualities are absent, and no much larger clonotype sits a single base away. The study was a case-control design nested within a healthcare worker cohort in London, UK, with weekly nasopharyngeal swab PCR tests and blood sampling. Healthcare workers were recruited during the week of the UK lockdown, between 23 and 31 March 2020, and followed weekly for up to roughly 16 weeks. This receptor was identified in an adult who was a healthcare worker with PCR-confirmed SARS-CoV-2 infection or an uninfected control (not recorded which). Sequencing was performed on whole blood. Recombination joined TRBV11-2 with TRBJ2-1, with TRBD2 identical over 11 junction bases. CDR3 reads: CASSLVLAGGPEQFF. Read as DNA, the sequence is TGTGCCAGCAGCTTAGTTCTAGCGGGAGGTCCTGAGCAGTTCTTC.